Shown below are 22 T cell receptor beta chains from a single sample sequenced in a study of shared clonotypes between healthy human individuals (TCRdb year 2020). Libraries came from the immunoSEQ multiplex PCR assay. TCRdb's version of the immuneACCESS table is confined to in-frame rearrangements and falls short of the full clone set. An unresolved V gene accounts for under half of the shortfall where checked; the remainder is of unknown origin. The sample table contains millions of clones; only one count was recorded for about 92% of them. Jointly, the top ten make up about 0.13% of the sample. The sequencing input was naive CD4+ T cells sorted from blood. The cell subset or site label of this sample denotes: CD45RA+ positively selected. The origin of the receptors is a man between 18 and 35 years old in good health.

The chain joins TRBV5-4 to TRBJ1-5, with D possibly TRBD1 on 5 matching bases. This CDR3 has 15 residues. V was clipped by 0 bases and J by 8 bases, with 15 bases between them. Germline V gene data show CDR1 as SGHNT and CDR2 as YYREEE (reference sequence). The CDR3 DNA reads TGTGCCAGCAGCTTGGGCGGGGCCGATAGTGAGCCCCAGCATTTT. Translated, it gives CASSLGGADSEPQHF.

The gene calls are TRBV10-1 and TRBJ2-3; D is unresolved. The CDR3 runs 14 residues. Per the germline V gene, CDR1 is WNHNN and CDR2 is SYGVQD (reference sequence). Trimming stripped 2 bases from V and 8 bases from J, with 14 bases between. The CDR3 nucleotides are TGCGCCAGCAGTGAGAACAGACACAGAGGTACGCAGTATTTT. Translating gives CASSENRHRGTQYF.

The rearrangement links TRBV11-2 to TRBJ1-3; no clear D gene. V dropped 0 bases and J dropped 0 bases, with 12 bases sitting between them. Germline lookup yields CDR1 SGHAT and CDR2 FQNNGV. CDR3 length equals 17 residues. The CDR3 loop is CASSLDPDRSSGNTIYF. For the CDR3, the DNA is TGTGCCAGCAGCTTAGACCCCGACCGTTCCTCTGGAAACACCATATATTTT.

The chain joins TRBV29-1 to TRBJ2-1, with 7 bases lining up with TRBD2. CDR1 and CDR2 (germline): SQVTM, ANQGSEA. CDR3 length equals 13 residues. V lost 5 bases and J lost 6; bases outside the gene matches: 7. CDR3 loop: CSVSWGGVNEQFF. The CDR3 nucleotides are TGCAGCGTTTCGTGGGGAGGGGTCAATGAGCAGTTCTTC.

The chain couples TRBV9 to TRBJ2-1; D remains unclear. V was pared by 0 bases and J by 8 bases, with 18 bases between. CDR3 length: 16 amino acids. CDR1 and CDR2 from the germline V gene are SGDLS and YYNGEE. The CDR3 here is CASSVGEVGYPDEQFF. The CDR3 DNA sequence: TGTGCCAGCAGCGTAGGAGAAGTCGGGTATCCCGATGAGCAGTTCTTC.

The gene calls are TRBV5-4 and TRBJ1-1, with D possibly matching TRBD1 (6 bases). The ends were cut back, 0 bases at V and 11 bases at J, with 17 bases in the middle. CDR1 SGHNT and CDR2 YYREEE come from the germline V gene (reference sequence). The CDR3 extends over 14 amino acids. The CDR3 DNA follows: TGTGCCAGCAGCTTGGCAGGGGAAGGGGCTAGGGCTTTCTTT. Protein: CASSLAGEGARAFF.

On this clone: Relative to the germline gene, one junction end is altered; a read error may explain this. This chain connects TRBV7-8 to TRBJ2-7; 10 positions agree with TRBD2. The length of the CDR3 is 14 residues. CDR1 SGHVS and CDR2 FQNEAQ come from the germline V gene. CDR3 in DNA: TGTGCCAGCAGCGTAGCGGGAGGATCCTACGAGCAGTACTTC. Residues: CASSVAGGSYEQYF.

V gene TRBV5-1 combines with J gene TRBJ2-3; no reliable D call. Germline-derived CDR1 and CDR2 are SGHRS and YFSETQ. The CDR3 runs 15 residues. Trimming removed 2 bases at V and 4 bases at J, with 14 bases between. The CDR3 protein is CASSFGSGTSDTQYF. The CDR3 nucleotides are TGCGCCAGCAGCTTTGGTTCAGGTACTTCAGATACGCAGTATTTT.

The CDR3 nucleotides read TGCGCCAGCAGCCAGTTGGGACTAGCGGGCCGTTCGAACACCGGGGAGCTGTTTTTT. Its protein product is CASSQLGLAGRSNTGELFF. The chain joins TRBV4-1 to TRBJ2-2, with 12 bases that match TRBD2. V lost 3 bases to trimming and J lost 0 bases; unmatched junction nucleotides: 8. Germline CDR1 is MGHRA and CDR2 is YSYEKL. The CDR3 length is 19 residues.

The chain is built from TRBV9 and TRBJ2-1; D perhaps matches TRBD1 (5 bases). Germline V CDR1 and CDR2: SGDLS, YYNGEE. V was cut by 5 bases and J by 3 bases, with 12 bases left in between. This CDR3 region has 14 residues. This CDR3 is CASSEPTDYNEQFF. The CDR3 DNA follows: TGTGCCAGCAGTGAACCGACAGACTACAATGAGCAGTTCTTC.

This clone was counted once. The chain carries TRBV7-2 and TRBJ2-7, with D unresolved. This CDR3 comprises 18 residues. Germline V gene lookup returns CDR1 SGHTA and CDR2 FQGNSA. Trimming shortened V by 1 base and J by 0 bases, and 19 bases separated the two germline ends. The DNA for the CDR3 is TGTGCCAGCAGCTTAGGGTTCCCCGGGCAGCTCAGCTCCTACGAGCAGTACTTC. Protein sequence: CASSLGFPGQLSSYEQYF.

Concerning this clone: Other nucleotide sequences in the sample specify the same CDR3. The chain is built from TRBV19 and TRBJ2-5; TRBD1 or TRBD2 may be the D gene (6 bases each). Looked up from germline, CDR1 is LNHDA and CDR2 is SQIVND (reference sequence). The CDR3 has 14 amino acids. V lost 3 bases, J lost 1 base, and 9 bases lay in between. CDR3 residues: CASSIGGGQETQYF. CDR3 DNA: TGTGCCAGTAGTATTGGAGGGGGCCAAGAGACCCAGTACTTC.

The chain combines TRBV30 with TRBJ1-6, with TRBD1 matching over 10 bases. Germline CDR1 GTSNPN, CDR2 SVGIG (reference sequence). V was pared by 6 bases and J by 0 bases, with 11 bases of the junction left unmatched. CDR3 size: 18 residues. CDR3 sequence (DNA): TGTGCCTGCAGGACAGGGGGATTTCCTTTCTCCTATAATTCACCCCTCCACTTT. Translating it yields CACRTGGFPFSYNSPLHF.

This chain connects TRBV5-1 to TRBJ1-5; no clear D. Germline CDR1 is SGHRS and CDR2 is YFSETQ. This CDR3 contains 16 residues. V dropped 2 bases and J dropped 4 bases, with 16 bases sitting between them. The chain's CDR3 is CASSLEPRGPNQPQHF. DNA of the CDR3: TGCGCCAGCAGCTTAGAGCCCCGAGGGCCTAATCAGCCCCAGCATTTT.

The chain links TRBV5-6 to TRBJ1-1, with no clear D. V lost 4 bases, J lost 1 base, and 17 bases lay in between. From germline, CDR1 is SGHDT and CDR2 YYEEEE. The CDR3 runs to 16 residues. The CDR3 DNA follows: TGTGCCAGCAGCCCGACCCGGACGGTTCGGAACACTGAAGCTTTCTTT. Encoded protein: CASSPTRTVRNTEAFF.

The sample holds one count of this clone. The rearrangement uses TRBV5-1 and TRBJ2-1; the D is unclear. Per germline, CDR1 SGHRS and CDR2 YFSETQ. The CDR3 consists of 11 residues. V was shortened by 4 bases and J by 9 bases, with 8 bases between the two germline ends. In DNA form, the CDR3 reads TGCGCCAGCAGCCAGAGTATTGAGCAGTTCTTC. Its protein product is CASSQSIEQFF.

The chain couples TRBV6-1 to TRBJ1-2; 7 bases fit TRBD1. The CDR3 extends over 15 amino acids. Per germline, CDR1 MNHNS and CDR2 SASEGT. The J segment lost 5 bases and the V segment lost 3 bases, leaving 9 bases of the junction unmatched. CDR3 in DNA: TGTGCCAGCAGTGAGGGCCCAGGGGGTTCGTATGGCTACACCTTC. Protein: CASSEGPGGSYGYTF.

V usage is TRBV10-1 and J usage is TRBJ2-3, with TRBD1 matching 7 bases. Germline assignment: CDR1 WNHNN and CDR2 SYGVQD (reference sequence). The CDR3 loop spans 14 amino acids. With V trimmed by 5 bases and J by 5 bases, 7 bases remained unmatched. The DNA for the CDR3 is TGCGCCAGCAGTAGGGACAGCTCACAAGATACGCAGTATTTT. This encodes CASSRDSSQDTQYF.

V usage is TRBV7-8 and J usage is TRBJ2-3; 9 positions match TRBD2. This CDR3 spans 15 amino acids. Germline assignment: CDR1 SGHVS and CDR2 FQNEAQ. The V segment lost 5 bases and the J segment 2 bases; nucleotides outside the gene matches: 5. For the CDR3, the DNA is TGTGCCAGCAGCAGTTTAGCGGGGGACACAGATACGCAGTATTTT. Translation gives CASSSLAGDTDTQYF. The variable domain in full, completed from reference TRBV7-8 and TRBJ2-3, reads GAGVSQSPRYKVAKRGQDVALRCDPISGHVSLFWYQQALGQGPEFLTYFQNEAQLDKSGLPSDRFFAERPEGSVSTLKIQRTQQEDSAVYLCASSSLAGDTDTQYFGPGTRLTVL.

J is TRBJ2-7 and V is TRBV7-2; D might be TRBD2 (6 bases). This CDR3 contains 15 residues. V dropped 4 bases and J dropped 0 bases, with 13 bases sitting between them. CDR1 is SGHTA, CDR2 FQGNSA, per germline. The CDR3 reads CASSSQRAYSYEQYF. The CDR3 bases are TGTGCCAGCAGCTCCCAGCGGGCGTACTCCTACGAGCAGTACTTC.

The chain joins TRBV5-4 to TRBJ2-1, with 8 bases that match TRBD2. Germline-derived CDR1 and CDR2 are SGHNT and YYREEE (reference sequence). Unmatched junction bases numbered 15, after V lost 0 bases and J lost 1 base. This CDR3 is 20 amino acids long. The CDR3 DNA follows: TGTGCCAGCAGCTTGGTACGGGGGGGCGCAAATAGAAGGTCCTACAATGAGCAGTTCTTC. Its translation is CASSLVRGGANRRSYNEQFF.

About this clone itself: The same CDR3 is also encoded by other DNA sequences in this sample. The CDR3 is CASSLSGYEQYF. Written as DNA, the CDR3 is TGCGCCAGCAGCTTGAGTGGATACGAGCAGTACTTC. The chain employs TRBV5-1 and TRBJ2-7; D ambiguous. The germline CDR1 and CDR2 sequences are SGHRS and YFSETQ. CDR3 length: 12 amino acids. With 1 base removed from V and 4 bases from J, the gap between germline ends came to 6 bases.